The source of this TCR beta chain is a study of type 1 regulatory T cells. As for the study in general: T-allo10 is an in vitro-generated, Tr1-enriched CD4 T cell product specific for alloantigen.

Graft donor-derived T-allo10 cells were described as host-alloantigen-specific, anergic, and alloantigen-specifically suppressive. This clonotype is termed medium-sized. Its antigen is unknown. V lost 4 bases, J lost 4 bases, and 10 bases lay in between. Looked up from germline, CDR1 is SGHDT and CDR2 is YYEEEE. The CDR3 is 13 amino acids. Each CDR3 protein gets one entry after TCRdb re-called the reads with MiXCR. The sample comprises thousands of distinct CDR3 sequences, around 29% of which are singletons, and approximately 8.4% rests with the top ten. The sequencing sample was made of cultured T cells, either the whole culture or a sorted T cell fraction (not recorded which). Subset given: Tr1-enriched cell product generated in vitro against host alloantigens. The origin of this receptor is a human donor in good health. The gene calls are TRBV5-6 and TRBJ2-3; D is perhaps TRBD1 or TRBD2 (5 bases each). CDR3 coding DNA: TGTGCCAGCAGCGGGGGAGTCCCAGATACGCAGTATTTT. Translated, it gives CASSGGVPDTQYF.